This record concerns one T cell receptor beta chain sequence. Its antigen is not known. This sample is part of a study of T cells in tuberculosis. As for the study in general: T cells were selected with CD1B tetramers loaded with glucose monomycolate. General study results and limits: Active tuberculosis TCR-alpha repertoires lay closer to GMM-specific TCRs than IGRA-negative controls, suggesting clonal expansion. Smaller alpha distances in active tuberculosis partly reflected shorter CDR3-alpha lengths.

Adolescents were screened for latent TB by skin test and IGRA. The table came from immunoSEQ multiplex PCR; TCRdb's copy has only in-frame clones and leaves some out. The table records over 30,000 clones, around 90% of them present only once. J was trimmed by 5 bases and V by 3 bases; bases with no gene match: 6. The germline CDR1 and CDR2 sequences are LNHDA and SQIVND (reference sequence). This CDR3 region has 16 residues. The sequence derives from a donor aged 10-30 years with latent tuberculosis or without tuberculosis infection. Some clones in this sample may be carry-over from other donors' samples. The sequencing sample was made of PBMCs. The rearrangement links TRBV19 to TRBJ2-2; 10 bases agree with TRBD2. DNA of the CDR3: TGTGCCAGTAGTATTTCGAGCGGGAGGGAGACCGGGGAGCTGTTTTTT. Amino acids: CASSISSGRETGELFF. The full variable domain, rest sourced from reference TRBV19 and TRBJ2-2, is DGGITQSPKYLFRKEGQNVTLSCEQNLNHDAMYWYRQDPGQGLRLIYYSQIVNDFQKGDIAEGYSVSREKKESFPLTVTSAQKNPTAFYLCASSISSGRETGELFFGEGSRLTVL.